A single sample is the source of the 3 T cell receptor beta chains below, sequenced in a study of shared clonotypes between healthy human individuals. TCRdb's table, derived via immunoSEQ multiplex PCR, lists solely in-frame clones and lacks some. Of over a million clones listed, more than 95% are singletons. Source material: naive CD4+ T cells sorted from blood. Specified subset: CD45RA+ positively selected. These receptors all come from a young man in good health.

This clone was counted a single time. CDR3: CASSPEVGGGLGTDTQYF. The CDR3 region has the DNA TGTGCCAGCTCACCAGAGGTCGGAGGGGGTCTCGGCACAGATACGCAGTATTTT. The rearrangement joins TRBV18 to TRBJ2-3; tentatively, D is TRBD1 or TRBD2 (6 bases each). In germline, CDR1 is KGHSH, CDR2 LQKENI. The length of the CDR3 is 18 residues. V gave up 2 bases and J gave up 1 base, with 19 bases separating them.

DNA for the CDR3: TGCAGCGTAGGGGGCCGGGGTTACAATGAGCAGTTCTTC. Translating gives CSVGGRGYNEQFF. This chain connects TRBV29-1 to TRBJ2-1, with TRBD1 matching over 7 bases. In germline, CDR1 is SQVTM, CDR2 ANQGSEA. CDR3 length: 13 amino acids. V lost 6 bases to trimming and J lost 4 bases; unmatched junction nucleotides: 6.

This rearrangement joins TRBV7-8 to TRBJ2-7, with a tentative D call TRBD2 (5 bases). Germline V gene data show CDR1 as SGHVS and CDR2 as FQNEAQ. Trimming shortened V by 5 bases and J by 6 bases, and 11 bases separated the two germline ends. This CDR3 has 12 residues. As DNA, the CDR3 is TGTGCCAGCAGCCATTCTAGCAGCGAGCAGTACTTC. It encodes CASSHSSSEQYF.